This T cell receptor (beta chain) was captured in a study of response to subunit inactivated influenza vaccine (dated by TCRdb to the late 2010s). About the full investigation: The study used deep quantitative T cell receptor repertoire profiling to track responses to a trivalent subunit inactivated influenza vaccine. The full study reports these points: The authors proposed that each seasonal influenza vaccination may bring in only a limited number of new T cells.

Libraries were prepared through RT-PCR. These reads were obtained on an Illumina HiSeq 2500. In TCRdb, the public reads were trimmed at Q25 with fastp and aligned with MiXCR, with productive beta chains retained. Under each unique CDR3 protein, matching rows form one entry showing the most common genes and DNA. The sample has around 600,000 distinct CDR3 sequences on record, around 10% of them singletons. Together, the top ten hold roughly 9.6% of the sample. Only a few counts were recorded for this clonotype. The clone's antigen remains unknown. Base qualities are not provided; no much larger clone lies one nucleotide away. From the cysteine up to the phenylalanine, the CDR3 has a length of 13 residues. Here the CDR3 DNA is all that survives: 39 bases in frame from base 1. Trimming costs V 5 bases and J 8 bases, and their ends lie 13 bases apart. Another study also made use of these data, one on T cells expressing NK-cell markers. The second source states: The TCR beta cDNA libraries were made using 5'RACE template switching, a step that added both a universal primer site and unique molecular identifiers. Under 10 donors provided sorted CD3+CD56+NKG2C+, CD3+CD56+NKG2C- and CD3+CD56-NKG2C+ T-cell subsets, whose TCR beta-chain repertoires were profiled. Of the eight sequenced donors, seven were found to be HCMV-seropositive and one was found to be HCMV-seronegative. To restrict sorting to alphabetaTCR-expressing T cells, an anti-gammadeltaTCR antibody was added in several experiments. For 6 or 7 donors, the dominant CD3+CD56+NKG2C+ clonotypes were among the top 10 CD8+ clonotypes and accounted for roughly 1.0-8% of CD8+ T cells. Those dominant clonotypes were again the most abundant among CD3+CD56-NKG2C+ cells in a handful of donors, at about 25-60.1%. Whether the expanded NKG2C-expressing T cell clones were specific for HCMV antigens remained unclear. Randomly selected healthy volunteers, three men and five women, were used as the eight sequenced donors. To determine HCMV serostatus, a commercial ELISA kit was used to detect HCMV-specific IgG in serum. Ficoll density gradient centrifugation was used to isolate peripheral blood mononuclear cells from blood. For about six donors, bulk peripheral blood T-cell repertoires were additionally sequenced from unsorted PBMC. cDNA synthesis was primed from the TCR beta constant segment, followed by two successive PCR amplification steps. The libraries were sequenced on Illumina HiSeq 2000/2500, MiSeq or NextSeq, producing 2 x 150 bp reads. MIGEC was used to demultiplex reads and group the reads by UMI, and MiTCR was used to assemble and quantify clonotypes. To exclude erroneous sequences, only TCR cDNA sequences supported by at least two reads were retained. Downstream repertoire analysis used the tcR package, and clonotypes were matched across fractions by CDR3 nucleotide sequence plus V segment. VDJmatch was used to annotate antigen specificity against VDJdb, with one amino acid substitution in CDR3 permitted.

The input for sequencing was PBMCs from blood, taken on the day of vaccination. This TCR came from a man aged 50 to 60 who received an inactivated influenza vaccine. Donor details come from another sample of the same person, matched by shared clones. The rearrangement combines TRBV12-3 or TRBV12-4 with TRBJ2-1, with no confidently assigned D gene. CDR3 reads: CASSPRPGDEQFF. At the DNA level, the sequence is TGTGCCAGCAGTCCACGTCCCGGCGATGAGCAGTTCTTC.